The present T cell receptor beta chain was sequenced within a study of T cell changes during pregnancy in multiple sclerosis. Assay: immunoSEQ multiplex PCR; the TCRdb copy retains only in-frame clones and omits some. The sample consists of more than 20,000 clones, approximately 90% of them appearing once. This CDR3 spans 12 amino acids. Germline lookup yields CDR1 MRHNA and CDR2 SNTAGT. V lost 6 bases and J lost 7, with 9 bases in between. The chain couples TRBV6-4 to TRBJ2-2; D possibly corresponds to TRBD1 (6 bases). This TCR derives from a female donor with multiple sclerosis, enrolled in a pregnancy study. This material consisted of CD4+ T cells from peripheral blood mononuclear cells, taken in the third trimester of pregnancy. CDR3 coding DNA: TGTGCCAGCAGACTGACAGGCGGGGAGCTGTTTTTT. Translated: CASRLTGGELFF.